This T cell receptor (beta chain) was observed in a study of cytomegalovirus exposure and HLA in healthy donors. Study-level results: The CMV antigen specificity of a few CMV-associated chains was confirmed through in vitro analysis. Investigators reported fewer than 200 TCR beta chains as tied to cytomegalovirus. TCR clusters originating in the first cohort tended to co-occur in the 120 validation repertoires, according to a later analysis.

With regard to this clone: Its antigen remains unknown.

Sequencing used immunoSEQ multiplex PCR; TCRdb keeps in-frame clones, though not all of them. Of approximately 150,000 clones listed, roughly nine tenths are singletons. There are 15 residues in the CDR3. The germline V and J ends were trimmed by 6 bases and 3 bases, with 14 bases remaining between them. The germline CDR1 and CDR2 sequences are MNHEY and SMNVEV (reference sequence). The gene calls are TRBV27 and TRBJ1-4, with a possible D match to TRBD1 (5 bases). This TCR was sampled from a young man in good health and CMV-seronegative. Sample: PBMCs. CDR3 protein: CASRPLDRSNEKLFF. The CDR3 coding sequence is TGTGCCAGCAGACCCCTTGACAGATCTAATGAAAAACTGTTTTTT.